Presented here are 10 T cell receptor beta chains from one specimen sequenced in a study of blood T cell repertoires in COVID-19. The method was immunoSEQ multiplex PCR; TCRdb's version includes in-frame clones alone and lacks a portion of them. This sample yields some 340,000 clones, of which roughly nine tenths are seen a single time; roughly 3.9% belongs to the top ten. The sequenced sample was PBMCs or T cells enriched from blood (not recorded which). The origin of the receptors is a woman aged 30 to 39 who had been exposed to COVID-19.

The chain is built from TRBV16 and TRBJ1-3, with D unclear. The germline V gene has CDR1 KGHSY and CDR2 FQNENV. V lost 3 bases and J 0 bases, leaving 9 bases between the germline ends. This CDR3 spans 15 amino acids. The CDR3 nucleotides read TGTGCCAGCAGCCAGCGGCGGAACTCTGGAAACACCATATATTTT. It encodes CASSQRRNSGNTIYF.

V usage is TRBV18 and J usage is TRBJ1-3; maybe TRBD1 (6 bases). Trimming cost V 8 bases and J 16 bases, with 27 bases left between them. Germline CDR1 and CDR2: KGHSH and LQKENI. This CDR3 is built from 14 residues. The CDR3 sequence: CASEKPGNRAPTYF. In nucleotides, the CDR3 is TGTGCCAGCGAAAAGCCGGGAAACAGGGCTCCGACTTATTTT.

This clone came up once. This chain connects TRBV3-1 (or the pseudogene TRBV3-2) to TRBJ2-1, with 8 bases aligning to TRBD1. The CDR3 is 16 amino acids. CDR1 is LGHDT, CDR2 YNNKEL, per germline (reference sequence). The V and J ends lost 3 bases and 9 bases, in that order; junction bases with no gene match: 13. This chain's CDR3 is CASSHEWPGGFSEQFF. The DNA for the CDR3 is TGTGCCAGCAGCCATGAATGGCCAGGGGGCTTCAGTGAGCAGTTCTTC.

This clone was picked up a small number of times. The chain couples TRBV2 to TRBJ1-6; D call uncertain. CDR1 and CDR2 (germline): SNHLY, FYNNEI. Trimming removed 5 bases from V and 8 bases from J, with 10 bases in between. The CDR3 covers 13 residues. The CDR3 DNA reads as TGTGCCAGCAGTAATGACGGGGATTCACCCCTCCACTTT. Translation: CASSNDGDSPLHF.

The gene calls are TRBV5-1 and TRBJ2-7; D is undetermined. Germline V CDR1 and CDR2: SGHRS, YFSETQ. Deletions cut 1 base from V and 8 bases from J, with 13 bases between. The CDR3 is 13 amino acids. CDR3 sequence: CASSLKDTQKQYF. The DNA for the CDR3 is TGCGCCAGCAGCTTGAAGGATACACAGAAGCAGTACTTC.

The chain carries TRBV5-1 and TRBJ1-1, with 9 bases lining up with TRBD1. Germline V gives CDR1 SGHRS, CDR2 YFSETQ. The CDR3 runs to 14 residues. V was pared by 4 bases and J by 5 bases, with 6 bases of the junction left unmatched. CDR3 amino acids: CASSGTGIQTEAFF. The DNA for the CDR3 is TGCGCCAGCAGCGGGACAGGGATCCAAACTGAAGCTTTCTTT.

The rearrangement uses TRBV7-8 and TRBJ2-7, with 8 positions matching TRBD1. Trimming at V came to 5 bases and at J to 2 bases, leaving 5 bases not matched to a gene. Germline V gives CDR1 SGHVS, CDR2 FQNEAQ. The CDR3 has 14 amino acids. The CDR3 reads CASSKGQATYEQYF. CDR3 bases: TGTGCCAGCAGCAAGGGACAGGCCACCTACGAGCAGTACTTC.

The chain uses TRBV5-6 and TRBJ1-2; D unclear. V was pared by 4 bases and J by 8 bases, with 15 bases between. This CDR3 has 13 residues. The germline gives CDR1 SGHDT, CDR2 YYEEEE. The CDR3 sequence: CASSPKGGHGYTF. The CDR3, as DNA: TGTGCCAGCAGCCCAAAGGGAGGGCACGGCTACACCTTC.

Only one count was recorded for this clone. The J gene is TRBJ1-2, the V gene TRBV7-9, with 7 positions matching TRBD1. This CDR3 has 13 residues. With V trimmed by 5 bases and J by 8 bases, 8 bases remained unmatched. Germline values: CDR1 SEHNR, CDR2 FQNEAQ (reference sequence). The CDR3 nucleotides read TGTGCCAGCAGCCGCCGACAGGGAGGAGGCTACACCTTC. This sequence encodes CASSRRQGGGYTF.

The chain uses TRBV19 and TRBJ1-1, with 11 bases fitting TRBD1. CDR3 size: 16 residues. Trimming at V came to 5 bases and at J to 6 bases, leaving 11 bases not matched to a gene. Germline CDR1 is LNHDA and CDR2 is SQIVND (reference sequence). CDR3 sequence (DNA): TGTGCCAGTAGTCTCCGGACAGGGGGCCCTTTTTCTGAAGCTTTCTTT. Translation gives CASSLRTGGPFSEAFF. The whole variable domain, remainder taken from reference TRBV19 and TRBJ1-1, is DGGITQSPKYLFRKEGQNVTLSCEQNLNHDAMYWYRQDPGQGLRLIYYSQIVNDFQKGDIAEGYSVSREKKESFPLTVTSAQKNPTAFYLCASSLRTGGPFSEAFFGQGTRLTVV.